The entry below gives a single TCR beta chain sequence along with its context. Its specificity is not known. The sample is drawn from a study of glioma-infiltrating T cells after dendritic cell vaccination. Study information: Patients had newly diagnosed or recurrent glioblastoma and received dendritic cell vaccines.

Noted time point: after dendritic cell vaccination, including at tumor progression/relapse. Study conclusions and caveats: Few patients contributed both blood and tumor specimens.

TCRB CDR3 was amplified from 2 ug genomic DNA or less. The primer mix had 60 V beta and 13 J beta primers. Profiling relied on immunoSEQ multiplex PCR, and the TCRdb table lists in-frame clones only, not all of them. Among around 92,000 clones listed, around 80% were seen once. This material consisted of blood, taken after dendritic cell vaccination. The sequence was collected from a human donor with glioblastoma.

The CDR3 DNA reads TGTGCCAGCCTAGACAGGACCGCTGGAAACACCATATATTTT. Amino acid sequence: CASLDRTAGNTIYF. The chain couples TRBV5-8 to TRBJ1-3; maybe TRBD1 (6 bases). Germline V lookup: CDR1 SGHTS, CDR2 YDEGEE. The CDR3 is made up of 14 amino acids. V shed 7 bases and J shed 2 bases, with 13 bases lying between them.